This TCR beta chain stems from a study of control samples from healthy donors and cancer patients. V was cut by 3 bases and J by 6 bases, with 15 bases left in between. Germline assignment: CDR1 MNHEY and CDR2 SMNVEV (reference sequence). This CDR3 is built from 16 residues. Assay: immunoSEQ multiplex PCR; the TCRdb copy retains only in-frame clones and omits some. The sample has over 100,000 clones; 92% are singletons. The sequenced material came from blood. The gene calls are TRBV27 and TRBJ1-6; a weak D match, TRBD1 (6 bases). The TCR was taken from a man aged 18 to 29 in good health. For the CDR3, the DNA is TGTGCCAGCAGTTTGACCGGGACAATGAGTAATTCACCCCTCCACTTT. Translated: CASSLTGTMSNSPLHF.